Listed below are T cell receptor beta chains from one sample, sequenced in a study of regulatory T cells. Some clones are missing from TCRdb's copy, which holds only in-frame ones; the method was immunoSEQ multiplex PCR. Seen here are about 17,000 clones, about 92% observed once, and the top ten hold roughly a third. Sequencing was performed on CD8+ T cells sorted from blood. Receptor source: a person aged 18 to 29 with CD3G deficiency. CDR3s include the opening cysteine and the closing phenylalanine or tryptophan. A D gene is named only where the DNA matches it firmly. Rows give clone size only sometimes, using once, few, many, or a class for an expanded clone.

j_gene,len,v_gene,d_gene,abundance,CDR3aa,CDR3nt
TRBJ1-2,12,TRBV7-6,.,few,CAWGTNNYGYTF,TGTGCCTGGGGCACGAATAACTATGGCTACACCTTC
TRBJ1-5,13,TRBV11-2,.,.,CASSLGGVGPQHF,TGTGCCAGCAGCTTAGGGGGCGTCGGGCCCCAGCATTTT
TRBJ2-3,13,TRBV30,TRBD1,.,CAWGGTGADTQYF,TGTGCCTGGGGGGGGACAGGGGCCGATACGCAGTATTTT
TRBJ2-7,15,TRBV6-5,.,.,CASSYSKGGAGEQYF,TGTGCCAGCAGTTACTCGAAGGGGGGCGCCGGAGAGCAGTACTTC
TRBJ1-1,12,TRBV30,.,.,CAWRGGLGEAFF,TGTGCCTGGAGAGGAGGGTTAGGAGAAGCTTTCTTT
TRBJ2-7,14,TRBV11-2,.,.,CASSFSPSGYEQYF,TGTGCCAGCAGCTTTTCCCCTAGTGGGTACGAGCAGTACTTC
TRBJ2-5,10,TRBV2,.,.,CASRGGPQYF,TGTGCCAGCAGGGGGGGTCCCCAGTACTTC
TRBJ1-1,16,TRBV4-1,.,.,CASSQDLAGMNTEAFF,TGCGCCAGCAGCCAAGATCTGGCAGGGATGAACACTGAAGCTTTCTTT
TRBJ2-1,15,TRBV5-1,TRBD2,.,CASSLFAGGSGEQFF,TGCGCCAGCAGCTTGTTTGCGGGAGGTTCTGGTGAGCAGTTCTTC
TRBJ2-7,14,TRBV25-1,.,.,CASSEFGSSYEQYF,TGTGCCAGCAGTGAATTCGGTAGCTCCTACGAGCAGTACTTC
TRBJ1-6,14,TRBV19,.,.,CASSIGQPNSPLHF,TGTGCCAGTAGTATAGGCCAGCCTAATTCACCCCTCCACTTT
TRBJ1-1,13,TRBV7-2,.,.,CASSLGTGTEAFF,TGTGCCAGCAGCTTAGGAACAGGGACTGAAGCTTTCTTT
TRBJ2-4,14,TRBV5-4,.,.,CASSPGRTRNIQYF,TGTGCCAGCAGCCCGGGGAGAACGAGAAACATTCAGTACTTC
TRBJ2-1,12,TRBV29-1,.,.,CSVGNNYNEQFF,TGCAGCGTTGGGAACAACTACAATGAGCAGTTCTTC
TRBJ2-2,13,TRBV7-7,.,.,CASSQGGTGELFF,TGTGCTAGCAGCCAAGGGGGCACCGGGGAGCTGTTTTTT
TRBJ2-7,15,TRBV4-1,TRBD2,medium-sized,CASSQDPGGAYEQYF,TGCGCCAGCAGCCAAGATCCCGGGGGGGCCTACGAGCAGTACTTC
TRBJ2-7,11,TRBV5-5,.,.,CASSRGAEQYF,TGTGCCAGCAGCCGAGGGGCCGAGCAGTACTTC
TRBJ2-7,14,TRBV10-3,.,.,CAISESTGAYEQYF,TGTGCCATCAGTGAGTCGACGGGGGCCTACGAGCAGTACTTC
TRBJ2-1,13,TRBV7-2,.,.,CASSFVSYNEQFF,TGTGCCAGCAGCTTCGTAAGTTACAATGAGCAGTTCTTC
TRBJ2-1,16,TRBV11-3,TRBD2,.,CASSLGGLAGGYEQFF,TGTGCCAGCAGCTTAGGTGGACTAGCGGGGGGATATGAGCAGTTCTTC
TRBJ2-2,13,TRBV2,.,.,CASGETETGELFF,TGTGCCAGCGGGGAGACCGAGACCGGGGAGCTGTTTTTT
TRBJ2-5,11,TRBV29-1,TRBD1,.,CSARGLETQYF,TGCAGCGCGAGGGGGCTCGAGACCCAGTACTTC
TRBJ2-1,11,TRBV5-5,.,.,CASSLAGLPFF,TGTGCCAGCAGCTTGGCCGGACTCCCTTTCTTC
TRBJ2-7,13,TRBV27,.,.,CASSRTWTYEQYF,TGTGCCAGCAGTCGGACCTGGACCTACGAGCAGTACTTC
TRBJ2-3,15,TRBV18,TRBD2,.,CASSTWTSGTDTQYF,TGTGCCAGCTCTACCTGGACTAGCGGGACAGATACGCAGTATTTT
TRBJ2-1,16,TRBV27,.,.,CASIPFGTASYNEQFF,TGTGCCAGCATTCCCTTCGGGACGGCATCCTACAATGAGCAGTTCTTC
TRBJ1-2,15,TRBV6-5,.,.,CASSYSVSVAAGYTF,TGTGCCAGCAGTTACTCGGTCTCGGTGGCGGCAGGCTACACCTTC
TRBJ2-1,13,TRBV7-6,TRBD2,few,CASSLLAGGEQFF,TGTGCCAGCAGCTTGCTAGCGGGGGGTGAGCAGTTCTTC